A single sample is the source of the 24 T cell receptor beta chains below, sequenced in a study of blood T cell repertoires in COVID-19. TCRdb keeps only in-frame clones here, not all; method: immunoSEQ multiplex PCR. The profile shows about 33,000 clones, approximately 86% of them singletons. Sequencing input: peripheral blood. The receptors shown here come from a woman aged 80 or over with active or convalescent COVID-19.

The V call is TRBV5-5, the J call TRBJ2-6; tentatively, D is TRBD1 (5 bases). CDR1 and CDR2 from the germline V gene are SGHKS and YYEKEE (reference sequence). V was cut by 4 bases and J by 0 bases, with 17 bases left in between. The CDR3 loop spans 18 amino acids. The CDR3: CASSVVRGQSSGANVLTF. DNA for the CDR3: TGTGCCAGCAGCGTCGTAAGGGGTCAGAGCTCTGGGGCCAACGTCCTGACTTTC. Filled out from reference TRBV5-5 and TRBJ2-6, the complete variable domain reads DAGVTQSPTHLIKTRGQQVTLRCSPISGHKSVSWYQQVLGQGPQFIFQYYEKEERGRGNFPDRFSARQFPNYSSELNVNALLLGDSALYLCASSVVRGQSSGANVLTFGAGSRLTVL.

This sequence joins TRBV18 and TRBJ1-1; D is unclear. The CDR3 contains 15 residues. V was pared by 4 bases and J by 4 bases, with 16 bases between. Per germline, CDR1 KGHSH and CDR2 LQKENI. CDR3 loop: CASSREQSRGTEAFF. In DNA, the CDR3 is TGTGCCAGCTCACGCGAACAAAGCCGGGGCACTGAAGCTTTCTTT. The full variable domain, its missing parts supplied by reference TRBV18 and TRBJ1-1, is NAGVMQNPRHLVRRRGQEARLRCSPMKGHSHVYWYRQLPEEGLKFMVYLQKENIIDESGMPKERFSAEFPKEGPSILRIQQVVRGDSAAYFCASSREQSRGTEAFFGQGTRLTVV.

This clone was counted only a few times. The chain links TRBV30 to TRBJ2-7, with 10 bases matching TRBD1. The length of the CDR3 is 14 residues. V lost 5 bases, J lost 3 bases, and 7 bases stayed unmatched. CDR1 GTSNPN and CDR2 SVGIG come from the germline V gene (reference sequence). The CDR3 loop is CAWGRDRGLYEQYF. The CDR3 DNA reads as TGTGCCTGGGGCCGGGACAGGGGTCTCTACGAGCAGTACTTC.

This clone has a single count. The genes are TRBV6-5 and TRBJ2-7; TRBD2 agrees at 8 bases. The length of the CDR3 is 15 residues. V lost 5 bases and J lost 6; bases outside the gene matches: 12. The germline V gene has CDR1 MNHEY and CDR2 SVGAGI. The CDR3 is CASSPQAGGPAEQYF. The DNA of the CDR3 is TGTGCCAGCAGTCCCCAGGCGGGAGGCCCGGCCGAGCAGTACTTC.

The rearrangement uses TRBV30 and TRBJ1-2; 7 positions agree with TRBD1. Per the germline V gene, CDR1 is GTSNPN and CDR2 is SVGIG (reference sequence). The CDR3 length is 15 residues. The V gene end was trimmed by 2 bases and the J gene end by 0 bases; junction bases not matched to a gene: 6. Written as DNA, the CDR3 is TGTGCCTGGAGTTCCACAGGGGAAGCTAACTATGGCTACACCTTC. It translates to CAWSSTGEANYGYTF.

The rearrangement links TRBV5-4 to TRBJ2-1; no clear D gene. V gave up 3 bases and J gave up 0 bases, with 7 bases separating them. The germline gives CDR1 SGHNT, CDR2 YYREEE (reference sequence). This CDR3 region has 14 residues. The CDR3 DNA sequence: TGTGCCAGCAGCTCACCTAGCTCCTACAATGAGCAGTTCTTC. Residues: CASSSPSSYNEQFF.

This chain uses TRBV7-2 with TRBJ1-1, with a weak D call TRBD1 (5 bases). This CDR3 comprises 16 residues. V was shortened by 1 base and J by 0 bases, with 12 bases between the two germline ends. Germline V CDR1 and CDR2: SGHTA, FQGNSA. DNA for the CDR3: TGTGCCAGCAGCTTAGTTGGGGCAGGGATGAACACTGAAGCTTTCTTT. Translating it yields CASSLVGAGMNTEAFF. Looking up the rest from reference TRBV7-2 and TRBJ1-1 gives the full variable domain: GAGVSQSPSNKVTEKGKDVELRCDPISGHTALYWYRQSLGQGLEFLIYFQGNSAPDKSGLPSDRFSAERTGGSVSTLTIQRTQQEDSAVYLCASSLVGAGMNTEAFFGQGTRLTVV.

This sequence joins TRBV10-3 and TRBJ2-2; 8 nucleotides line up with TRBD1. Germline CDR1 and CDR2: ENHRY and SYGVKD. The CDR3 is 14 amino acids. V was clipped by 5 bases and J by 3 bases; unmatched bases: 2. CDR3 coding DNA: TGTGCCATCAGTCAGACAGGGGACACCGGGGAGCTGTTTTTT. Encoded protein: CAISQTGDTGELFF.

The chain is built from TRBV2 and TRBJ1-3; D is unresolved. V lost 9 bases, J lost 7 bases, and 16 bases lay in between. Germline V lookup: CDR1 SNHLY, CDR2 FYNNEI. The length of the CDR3 is 13 residues. The CDR3 DNA reads as TGTGCCAGTGGCCGGGCCCCGGGGAACACCATATATTTT. Translation: CASGRAPGNTIYF.

This sequence joins TRBV27 and TRBJ1-5; D is uncertain. The V end was cut by 3 bases, the J end by 4 bases, with 13 bases between. The germline V gene has CDR1 MNHEY and CDR2 SMNVEV (reference sequence). This CDR3 contains 15 residues. CDR3 amino acids: CASSLGSGKNQPQHF. For the CDR3, the DNA is TGTGCCAGCAGTTTGGGCTCCGGGAAAAATCAGCCCCAGCATTTT.

CDR3: CASSLGRTNTEAFF. CDR3 bases: TGCGCCAGCAGCTTGGGTCGGACAAACACTGAAGCTTTCTTT. The chain combines TRBV5-1 with TRBJ1-1, with D possibly being TRBD1 (5 bases). This CDR3 contains 14 residues. Germline assignment: CDR1 SGHRS and CDR2 YFSETQ. Deletions cut 0 bases from V and 2 bases from J, with 8 bases between.

This chain connects TRBV10-3 to TRBJ2-7; the D is unclear. The germline V gene encodes CDR1 ENHRY and CDR2 SYGVKD. The CDR3 runs to 18 residues. Trimming removed 5 bases at V and 3 bases at J, with 26 bases between. The CDR3 DNA follows: TGTGCCATCAGTCCAACATTTCCGGCGCAGGTGACGTTCTACGAGCAGTACTTC. This sequence encodes CAISPTFPAQVTFYEQYF.

This clone came up a few times. The gene calls are TRBV7-2 and TRBJ2-1, with 10 bases matching TRBD2. Germline CDR1 SGHTA, CDR2 FQGNSA. After removal of 4 bases from V and 8 bases from J, the junction contained 8 bases not matched to a gene. The CDR3 extends over 15 amino acids. The CDR3 DNA sequence: TGTGCCAGCAGCTCCGGACTAGCGGTGCGCTATGAGCAGTTCTTC. Encoded protein: CASSSGLAVRYEQFF. Combining the CDR3 with reference TRBV7-2 and TRBJ2-1 gives the whole variable domain GAGVSQSPSNKVTEKGKDVELRCDPISGHTALYWYRQSLGQGLEFLIYFQGNSAPDKSGLPSDRFSAERTGGSVSTLTIQRTQQEDSAVYLCASSSGLAVRYEQFFGPGTRLTVL.

About this clone itself: Sequence at one end of the junction differs from germline and may be a read error. The V call is TRBV6-2 or TRBV6-3, the J call TRBJ1-2; 8 positions match TRBD1. The CDR3 is 14 residues long. From germline, CDR1 is MNHEY and CDR2 SVGEGT. CDR3 bases: TGTACCAGCAGCAGACAGGGGAAGAACTATGGCTACACCTTC. Amino acid sequence: CTSSRQGKNYGYTF.

The genes are TRBV6-5 and TRBJ2-7; 10 bases align to TRBD1. V shed 8 bases and J 9 bases; nucleotides not matched to a gene: 10. The CDR3 spans 13 residues. From germline, CDR1 is MNHEY and CDR2 SVGAGI. The CDR3 DNA reads TGTGCCAGCGGGACAGGGGAACGGTGGAGGCAGTACTTC. Its translation: CASGTGERWRQYF.

The rearrangement uses TRBV14 and TRBJ1-1; TRBD1 matches at 7 bases. Germline trimming cut 1 base from V and 11 bases from J; bases unmatched to any gene: 7. CDR3 size: 13 residues. Germline lookup yields CDR1 SGHDN and CDR2 FVKESK. For the CDR3, the DNA is TGTGCCAGCAGCCAAGGACAGGGAAGTTCGGCTTTCTTT. The encoded protein is CASSQGQGSSAFF.

This chain joins TRBV29-1 and TRBJ2-3; 7 bases fit TRBD1. The CDR3 length is 14 residues. CDR1 and CDR2 (germline): SQVTM, ANQGSEA. V was pared by 6 bases and J by 0 bases, with 6 bases of the junction left unmatched. CDR3 region: CSVWTGSSTDTQYF. CDR3 nucleotide sequence: TGCAGCGTGTGGACAGGCTCTAGCACAGATACGCAGTATTTT.

CDR3 protein: CASSLVTGSGGEAFF. The CDR3 DNA follows: TGCGCCAGCAGCTTGGTCACAGGCTCGGGGGGTGAAGCTTTCTTT. This chain joins TRBV5-1 and TRBJ1-1; TRBD1 might be the D (5 bases). Germline assignment: CDR1 SGHRS and CDR2 YFSETQ. The length of the CDR3 is 15 residues. Trimming shortened V by 0 bases and J by 7 bases, and 16 bases separated the two germline ends.

This chain joins TRBV7-8 and TRBJ2-5; TRBD1 matches at 8 bases. J lost 0 bases, V lost 5 bases, and 5 bases had no gene match. This CDR3 comprises 15 residues. Germline loops: CDR1 SGHVS, CDR2 FQNEAQ. CDR3 residues: CASSTRTGNQETQYF. CDR3 DNA sequence: TGTGCCAGCAGCACAAGGACAGGGAACCAAGAGACCCAGTACTTC.

CDR3 protein: CASRGGQTPAYEQYF. The CDR3 bases are TGTGCCAGCAGGGGGGGACAGACCCCCGCCTACGAGCAGTACTTC. The gene calls are TRBV6-5 and TRBJ2-7; D possibly corresponds to TRBD1 (7 bases). With 6 bases removed from V and 2 bases from J, the gap between germline ends came to 17 bases. Germline V lookup: CDR1 MNHEY, CDR2 SVGAGI. This CDR3 is 15 amino acids long.

The chain combines TRBV30 with TRBJ2-1, with TRBD2 matching 13 bases. This CDR3 has 16 residues. Per germline, CDR1 GTSNPN and CDR2 SVGIG (reference sequence). J was trimmed by 2 bases and V by 2 bases; bases with no gene match: 3. CDR3 sequence (DNA): TGTGCCTGGAGTCTGACTAGCGGGGGGACCTACAATGAGCAGTTCTTC. Residues: CAWSLTSGGTYNEQFF.

The gene calls are TRBV5-6 and TRBJ1-3, with D possibly TRBD1 on 6 matching bases. V was shortened by 3 bases and J by 0 bases, with 7 bases between the two germline ends. Germline CDR1 and CDR2: SGHDT and YYEEEE. This CDR3 comprises 14 residues. Here the CDR3 DNA reads TGTGCCAGCAGCTCACAGGGCTCTGGAAACACCATATATTTT. Protein: CASSSQGSGNTIYF.

This clone was recorded once. This chain uses TRBV3-1 (or the pseudogene TRBV3-2) with TRBJ2-7; 11 bases match TRBD2. The CDR3 is 14 residues long. Germline lookup yields CDR1 LGHDT and CDR2 YNNKEL (reference sequence). The junction had 1 base not matched to a gene; V was cut back by 4 bases and J by 2 bases. CDR3 in DNA: TGTGCCAGCAGCCGACTAGCGGGACCCTACGAGCAGTACTTC. It specifies CASSRLAGPYEQYF.

This sequence joins TRBV5-1 and TRBJ2-2; tentative D call: TRBD1 (6 bases). CDR3 length equals 16 residues. Between the trimmed V and J ends, which lost 4 bases and 2 bases, there was a span of 15 bases. Germline lookup yields CDR1 SGHRS and CDR2 YFSETQ. CDR3 protein: CASSASGTTNTGELFF. The CDR3 DNA reads as TGCGCCAGCAGCGCGTCCGGGACAACTAACACCGGGGAGCTGTTTTTT.